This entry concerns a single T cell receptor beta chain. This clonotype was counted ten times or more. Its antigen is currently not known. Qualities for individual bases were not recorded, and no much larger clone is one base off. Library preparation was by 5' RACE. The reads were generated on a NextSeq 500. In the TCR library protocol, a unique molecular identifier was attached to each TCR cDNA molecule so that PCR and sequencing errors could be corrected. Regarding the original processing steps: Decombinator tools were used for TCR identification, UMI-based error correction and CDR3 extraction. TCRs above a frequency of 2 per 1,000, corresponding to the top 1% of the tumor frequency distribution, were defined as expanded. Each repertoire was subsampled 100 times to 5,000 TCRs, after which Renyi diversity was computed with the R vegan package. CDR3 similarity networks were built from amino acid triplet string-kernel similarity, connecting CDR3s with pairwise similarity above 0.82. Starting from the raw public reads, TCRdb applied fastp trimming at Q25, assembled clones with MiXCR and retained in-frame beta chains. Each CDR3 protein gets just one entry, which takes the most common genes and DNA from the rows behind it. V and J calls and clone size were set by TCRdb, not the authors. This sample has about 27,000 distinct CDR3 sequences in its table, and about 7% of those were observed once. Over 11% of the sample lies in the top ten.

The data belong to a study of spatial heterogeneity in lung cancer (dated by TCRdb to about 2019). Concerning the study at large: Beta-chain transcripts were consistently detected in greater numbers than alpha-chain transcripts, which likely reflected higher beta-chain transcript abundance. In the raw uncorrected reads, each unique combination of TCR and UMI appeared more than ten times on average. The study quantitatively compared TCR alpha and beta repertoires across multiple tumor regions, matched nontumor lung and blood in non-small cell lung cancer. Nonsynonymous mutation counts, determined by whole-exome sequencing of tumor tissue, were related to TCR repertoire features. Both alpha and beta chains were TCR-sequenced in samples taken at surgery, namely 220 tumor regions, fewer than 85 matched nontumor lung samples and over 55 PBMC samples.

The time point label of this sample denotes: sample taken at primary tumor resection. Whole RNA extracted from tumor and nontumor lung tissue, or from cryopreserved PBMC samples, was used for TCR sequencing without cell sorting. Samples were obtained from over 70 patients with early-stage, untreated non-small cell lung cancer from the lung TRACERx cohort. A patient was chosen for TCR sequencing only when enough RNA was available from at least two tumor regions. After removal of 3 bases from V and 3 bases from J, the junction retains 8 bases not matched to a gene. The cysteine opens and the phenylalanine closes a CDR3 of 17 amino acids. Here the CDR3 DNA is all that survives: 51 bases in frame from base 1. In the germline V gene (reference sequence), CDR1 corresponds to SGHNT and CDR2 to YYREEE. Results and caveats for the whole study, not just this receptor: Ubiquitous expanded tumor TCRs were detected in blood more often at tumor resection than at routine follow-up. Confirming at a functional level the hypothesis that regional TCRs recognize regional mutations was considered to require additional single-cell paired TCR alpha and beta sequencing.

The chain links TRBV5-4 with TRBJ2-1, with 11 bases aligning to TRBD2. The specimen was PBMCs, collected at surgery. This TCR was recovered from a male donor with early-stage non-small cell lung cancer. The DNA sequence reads TGTGCCAGCAGCTCACTAGCGGGAGCACAGGGCTACAATGAGCAGTTCTTC. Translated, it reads CASSSLAGAQGYNEQFF.